These 7 T cell receptor beta chains originate from one sample sequenced in a study of neurological immune-mediated disorders. This sample's time point: longitudinal time-point 2. TCRdb passed the 5' RACE reads through MiXCR, listing each CDR3 protein once. The table shows 55,000 to 65,000 distinct CDR3 sequences, with 9.7% occurring only once. The sample comprised PBMCs. The receptors shown here come from a man under 40 in good health.

This clonotype occurred many times. The rearrangement joins TRBV5-1 to TRBJ1-5; 10 bases fit TRBD1. The CDR3 is made up of 14 amino acids. The germline gives CDR1 SGHRS, CDR2 YFSETQ. The V gene end was trimmed by 4 bases and the J gene end by 5 bases; junction bases not matched to a gene: 3. The CDR3 region has the DNA TGCGCCAGCAGCGCCGGGACAGGGGATCAGCCCCAGCATTTT. This sequence encodes CASSAGTGDQPQHF.

This clonotype was found many times. J is TRBJ2-7 and V is TRBV10-3; no firm D call. V was shortened by 3 bases and J by 0 bases, with 15 bases between the two germline ends. The germline CDR1 and CDR2 sequences are ENHRY and SYGVKD. The CDR3 extends over 16 amino acids. The CDR3 DNA follows: TGTGCCATCAGTGAAGAGGAGACAAACCTCTCCTACGAGCAGTACTTC. This gives the protein CAISEEETNLSYEQYF.

This clonotype was observed at least ten times. The V gene is TRBV14, the J gene TRBJ2-3; D is ambiguous. V lost 1 base and J 6 bases, leaving 14 bases between the germline ends. This CDR3 comprises 15 residues. Germline lookup yields CDR1 SGHDN and CDR2 FVKESK. The CDR3 DNA sequence: TGTGCCAGCAGCCAAGTTGGATCAGGTCCGGATACGCAGTATTTT. Its protein product is CASSQVGSGPDTQYF.

In the case of this clonotype: A single base separates this from a much larger clone, so it may be a read error. The chain uses TRBV11-2 and TRBJ2-1; tentatively, D is TRBD1 (5 bases). Germline CDR1 is SGHAT and CDR2 is FQNNGV. The CDR3 runs to 15 residues. Here the CDR3 DNA reads TGTGCCGGCAGCACAGGACGGACGATCTACAATGAGCAGTTCTTC. Its protein product is CAGSTGRTIYNEQFF.

Many counts were recorded for this clonotype. V gene TRBV5-1 combines with J gene TRBJ2-5, with TRBD2 matching 8 bases. The CDR3 covers 15 residues. CDR1 is SGHRS, CDR2 YFSETQ, per germline. V was pared by 3 bases and J by 4 bases, with 8 bases of the junction left unmatched. The CDR3 loop reads CASSSQTSEGETQYF. In nucleotides, the CDR3 is TGCGCCAGCAGCTCCCAGACTAGCGAGGGAGAGACCCAGTACTTC.

This clonotype has a count of ten or more. The CDR3 is CSARVIRGYYNEQFF. The CDR3 region has the DNA TGCAGTGCTAGGGTCATTAGAGGGTACTACAATGAGCAGTTCTTC. This chain links TRBV20-1 with TRBJ2-1, with D possibly TRBD2 on 5 matching bases. The CDR3 spans 15 residues. Germline V gene lookup returns CDR1 DFQATT and CDR2 SNEGSKA (reference sequence). The V end was cut by 3 bases, the J end by 3 bases, with 15 bases between.

This clonotype was seen at least ten times. This sequence joins TRBV20-1 and TRBJ2-3; 9 nucleotides line up with TRBD2. The length of the CDR3 is 20 residues. In germline, CDR1 is DFQATT, CDR2 SNEGSKA (reference sequence). V lost 2 bases and J lost 2; bases outside the gene matches: 20. The CDR3 sequence is CSARSRATSGLSLNTDTQYF. DNA of the CDR3: TGCAGTGCTAGATCAAGGGCGACTAGCGGTTTGTCTCTTAACACAGATACGCAGTATTTT.